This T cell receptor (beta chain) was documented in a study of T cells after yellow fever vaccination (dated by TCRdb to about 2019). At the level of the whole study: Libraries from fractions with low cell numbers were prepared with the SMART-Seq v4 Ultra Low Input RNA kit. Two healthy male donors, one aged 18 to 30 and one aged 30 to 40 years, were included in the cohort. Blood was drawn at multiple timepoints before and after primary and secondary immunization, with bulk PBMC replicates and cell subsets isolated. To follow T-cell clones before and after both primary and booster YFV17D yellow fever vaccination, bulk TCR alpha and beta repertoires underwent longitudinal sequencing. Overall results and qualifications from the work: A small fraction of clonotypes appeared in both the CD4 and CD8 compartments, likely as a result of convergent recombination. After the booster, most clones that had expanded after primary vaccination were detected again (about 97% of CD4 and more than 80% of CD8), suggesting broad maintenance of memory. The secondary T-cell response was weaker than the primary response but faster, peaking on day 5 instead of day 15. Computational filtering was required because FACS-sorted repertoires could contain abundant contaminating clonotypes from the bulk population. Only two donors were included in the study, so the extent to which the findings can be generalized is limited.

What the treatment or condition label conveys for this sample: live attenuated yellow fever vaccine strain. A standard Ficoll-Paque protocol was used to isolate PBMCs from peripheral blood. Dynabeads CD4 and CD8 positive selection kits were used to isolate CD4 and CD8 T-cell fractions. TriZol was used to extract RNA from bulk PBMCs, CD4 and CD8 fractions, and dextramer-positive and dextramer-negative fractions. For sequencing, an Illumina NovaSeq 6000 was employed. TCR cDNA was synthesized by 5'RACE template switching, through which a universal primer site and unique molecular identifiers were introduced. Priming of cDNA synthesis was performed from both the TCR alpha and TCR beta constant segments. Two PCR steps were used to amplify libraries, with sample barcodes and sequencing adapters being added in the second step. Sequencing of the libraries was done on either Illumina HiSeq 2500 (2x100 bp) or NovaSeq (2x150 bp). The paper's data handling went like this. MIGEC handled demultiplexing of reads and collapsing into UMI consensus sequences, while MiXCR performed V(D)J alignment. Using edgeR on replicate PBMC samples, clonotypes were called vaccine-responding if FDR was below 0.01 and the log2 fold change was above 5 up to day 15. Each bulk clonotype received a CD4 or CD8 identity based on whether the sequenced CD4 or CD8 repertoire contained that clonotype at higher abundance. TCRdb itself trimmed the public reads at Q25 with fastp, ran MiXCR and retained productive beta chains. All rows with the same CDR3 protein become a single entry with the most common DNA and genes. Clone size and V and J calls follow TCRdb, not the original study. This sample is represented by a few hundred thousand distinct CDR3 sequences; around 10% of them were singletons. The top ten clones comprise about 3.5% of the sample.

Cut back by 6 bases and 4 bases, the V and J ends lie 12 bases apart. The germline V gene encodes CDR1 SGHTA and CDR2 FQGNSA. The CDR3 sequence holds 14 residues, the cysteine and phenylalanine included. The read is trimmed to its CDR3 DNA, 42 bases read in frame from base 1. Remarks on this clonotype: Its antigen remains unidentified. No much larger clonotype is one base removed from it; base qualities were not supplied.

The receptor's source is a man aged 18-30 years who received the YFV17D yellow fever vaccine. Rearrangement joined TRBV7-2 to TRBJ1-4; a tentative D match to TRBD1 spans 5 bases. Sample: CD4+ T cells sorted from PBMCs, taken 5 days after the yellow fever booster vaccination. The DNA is TGTGCCAGCAGTTCGACGGGGGGTAATGAAAAACTGTTTTTT. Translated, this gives CASSSTGGNEKLFF.